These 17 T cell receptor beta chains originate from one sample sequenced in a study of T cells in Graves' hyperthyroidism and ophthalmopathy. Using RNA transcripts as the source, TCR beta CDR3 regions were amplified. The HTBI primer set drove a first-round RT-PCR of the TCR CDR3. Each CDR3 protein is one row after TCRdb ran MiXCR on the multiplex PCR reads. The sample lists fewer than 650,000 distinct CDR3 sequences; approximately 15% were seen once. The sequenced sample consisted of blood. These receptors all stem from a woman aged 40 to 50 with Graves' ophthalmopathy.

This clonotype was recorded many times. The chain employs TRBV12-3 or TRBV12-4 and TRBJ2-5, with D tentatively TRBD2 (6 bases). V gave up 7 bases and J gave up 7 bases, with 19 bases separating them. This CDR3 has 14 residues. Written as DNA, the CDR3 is TGTGCCAGCAACTTCCGGGACGCGGAGGGGACCCAGTACTTC. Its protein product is CASNFRDAEGTQYF.

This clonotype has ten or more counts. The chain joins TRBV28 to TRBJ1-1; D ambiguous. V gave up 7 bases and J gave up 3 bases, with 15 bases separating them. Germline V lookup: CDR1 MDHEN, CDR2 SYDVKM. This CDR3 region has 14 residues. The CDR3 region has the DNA TGTGCCAGCACCCAGGTCTATTCGGACACTGAAGCTTTCTTT. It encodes CASTQVYSDTEAFF.

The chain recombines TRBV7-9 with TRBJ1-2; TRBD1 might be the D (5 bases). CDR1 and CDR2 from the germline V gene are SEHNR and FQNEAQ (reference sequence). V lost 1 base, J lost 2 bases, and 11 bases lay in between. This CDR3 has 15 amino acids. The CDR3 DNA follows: TGTGCCAGCAGCTTAGAAGGGGCCGTGAACTATGGCTACACCTTC. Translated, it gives CASSLEGAVNYGYTF.

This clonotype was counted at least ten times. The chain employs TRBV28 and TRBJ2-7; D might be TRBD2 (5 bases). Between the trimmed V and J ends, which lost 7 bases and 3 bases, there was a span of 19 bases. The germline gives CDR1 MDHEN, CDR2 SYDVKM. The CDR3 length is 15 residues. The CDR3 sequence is CASTLGFERRYEQYF. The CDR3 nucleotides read TGTGCCAGCACCCTGGGCTTCGAGCGGCGCTACGAGCAGTACTTC.

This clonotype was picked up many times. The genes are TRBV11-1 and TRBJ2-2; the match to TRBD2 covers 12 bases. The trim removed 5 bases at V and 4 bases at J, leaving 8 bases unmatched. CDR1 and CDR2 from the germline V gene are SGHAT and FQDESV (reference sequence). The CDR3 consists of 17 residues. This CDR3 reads CASSTRTSGEPTGELFF. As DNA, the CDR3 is TGTGCCAGCAGCACGCGGACTAGCGGGGAACCCACCGGGGAGCTGTTTTTT.

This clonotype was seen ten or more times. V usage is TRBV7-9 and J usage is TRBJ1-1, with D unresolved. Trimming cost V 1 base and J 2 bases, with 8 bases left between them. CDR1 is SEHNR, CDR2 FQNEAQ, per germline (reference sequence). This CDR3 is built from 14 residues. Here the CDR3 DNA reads TGTGCCAGCAGCTTAGTGACCCTTAACACTGAAGCTTTCTTT. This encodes CASSLVTLNTEAFF.

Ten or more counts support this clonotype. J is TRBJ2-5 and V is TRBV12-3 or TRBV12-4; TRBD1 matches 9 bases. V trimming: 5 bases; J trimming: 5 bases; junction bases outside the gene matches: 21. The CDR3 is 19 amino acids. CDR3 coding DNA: TGTGCCAGCAGTCTGATCCCCTTCCGAAACAGGGGGCCGGCGGAGACCCAGTACTTC. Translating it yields CASSLIPFRNRGPAETQYF.

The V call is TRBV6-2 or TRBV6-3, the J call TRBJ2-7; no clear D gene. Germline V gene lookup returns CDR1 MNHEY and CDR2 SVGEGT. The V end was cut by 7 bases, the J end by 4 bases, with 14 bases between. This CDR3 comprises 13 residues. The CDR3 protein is CASISIETYEQYF. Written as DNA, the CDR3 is TGTGCCAGCATCTCCATTGAGACTTACGAGCAGTACTTC.

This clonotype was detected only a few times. Here the CDR3 DNA reads TGTGCCAGCTCACCAACCGGGACAGTGAATAACGAGCAGTACTTC. Its protein is CASSPTGTVNNEQYF. This chain joins TRBV12-3 or TRBV12-4 and TRBJ2-7, with 7 bases matching TRBD1. CDR3 length: 15 residues. Trimming cost V 8 bases and J 5 bases; bases outside gene matches: 15.

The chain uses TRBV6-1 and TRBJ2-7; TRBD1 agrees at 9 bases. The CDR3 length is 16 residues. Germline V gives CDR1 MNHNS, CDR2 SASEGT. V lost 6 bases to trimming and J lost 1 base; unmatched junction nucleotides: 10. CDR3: CASSRAQGASSYEQYF. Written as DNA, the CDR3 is TGTGCCAGCAGCCGCGCACAGGGGGCGAGTTCCTACGAGCAGTACTTC.

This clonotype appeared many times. Here the CDR3 reads CASSFQRVGYEQYF. CDR3 DNA: TGTGCCAGCAGTTTTCAGCGGGTTGGGTACGAGCAGTACTTC. The rearrangement joins TRBV12-3 or TRBV12-4 to TRBJ2-7; perhaps TRBD2 as D (6 bases). Trimming shortened V by 3 bases and J by 4 bases, and 13 bases separated the two germline ends. The length of the CDR3 is 14 residues.

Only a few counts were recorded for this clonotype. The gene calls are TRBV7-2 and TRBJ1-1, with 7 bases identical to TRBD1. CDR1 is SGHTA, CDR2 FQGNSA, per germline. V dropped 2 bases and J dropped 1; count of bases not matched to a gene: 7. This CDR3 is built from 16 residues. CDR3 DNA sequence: TGTGCCAGCAGCTTATCGACAGGGTATGGGAACACTGAAGCTTTCTTT. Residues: CASSLSTGYGNTEAFF.

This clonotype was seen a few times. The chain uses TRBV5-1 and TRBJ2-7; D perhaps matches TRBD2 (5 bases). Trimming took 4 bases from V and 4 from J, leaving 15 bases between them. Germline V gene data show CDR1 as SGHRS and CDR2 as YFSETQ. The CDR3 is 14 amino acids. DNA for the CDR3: TGCGCCAGCAGCGAGGCGGGCGCTGAATACGAGCAGTACTTC. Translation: CASSEAGAEYEQYF.

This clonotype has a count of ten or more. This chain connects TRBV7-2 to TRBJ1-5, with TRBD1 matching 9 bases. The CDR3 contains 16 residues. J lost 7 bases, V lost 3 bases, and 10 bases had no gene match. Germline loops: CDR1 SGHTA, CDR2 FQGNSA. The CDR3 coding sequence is TGTGCCAGCAGCTTTTCCGGGACAGGGAACCGACAGCCCCAGCATTTT. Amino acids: CASSFSGTGNRQPQHF.

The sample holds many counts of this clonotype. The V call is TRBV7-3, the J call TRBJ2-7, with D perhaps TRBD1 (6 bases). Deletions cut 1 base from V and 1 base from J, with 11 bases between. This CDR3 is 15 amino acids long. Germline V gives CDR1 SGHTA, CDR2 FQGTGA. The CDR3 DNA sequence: TGTGCCAGCAGCTTAATGTCAGGGGCGTCCTACGAGCAGTACTTC. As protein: CASSLMSGASYEQYF. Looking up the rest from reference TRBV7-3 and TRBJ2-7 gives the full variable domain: GAGVSQTPSNKVTEKGKYVELRCDPISGHTALYWYRQSLGQGPEFLIYFQGTGAADDSGLPNDRFFAVRPEGSVSTLKIQRTERGDSAVYLCASSLMSGASYEQYFGPGTRLTVT.

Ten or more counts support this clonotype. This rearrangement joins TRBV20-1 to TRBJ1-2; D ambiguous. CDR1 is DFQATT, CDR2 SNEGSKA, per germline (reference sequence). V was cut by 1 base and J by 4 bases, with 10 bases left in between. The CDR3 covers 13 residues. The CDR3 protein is CSARVGQVYGYTF. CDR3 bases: TGCAGTGCTAGAGTTGGGCAGGTCTATGGCTACACCTTC.

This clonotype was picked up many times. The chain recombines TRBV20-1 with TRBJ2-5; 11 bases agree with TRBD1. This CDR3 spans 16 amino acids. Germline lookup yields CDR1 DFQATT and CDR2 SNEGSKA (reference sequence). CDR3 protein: CSGHKFGQGARETQYF. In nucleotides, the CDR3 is TGCAGCGGCCACAAATTCGGACAGGGGGCTCGAGAGACCCAGTACTTC.